The clone carrying this T cell receptor beta chain was recorded once. Method: immunoSEQ multiplex PCR; TCRdb's copy keeps in-frame clones and lacks some. Of about 270,000 clones listed, about 89% are singletons. The sample belongs to a study of blood T cell repertoires in COVID-19. CDR1 MNHEY and CDR2 SMNVEV come from the germline V gene (reference sequence). V gave up 10 bases and J gave up 0 bases, with 15 bases separating them. The CDR3 runs to 14 residues. The chain combines TRBV27 with TRBJ1-1; D ambiguous. The receptor's source is a man between 35 and 55 years old with active or convalescent COVID-19. The sample taken for sequencing was peripheral blood. CDR3 nucleotide sequence: TGTGCCACCAGAAAGAACGGTTTGAACACTGAAGCTTTCTTT. Protein sequence: CATRKNGLNTEAFF.